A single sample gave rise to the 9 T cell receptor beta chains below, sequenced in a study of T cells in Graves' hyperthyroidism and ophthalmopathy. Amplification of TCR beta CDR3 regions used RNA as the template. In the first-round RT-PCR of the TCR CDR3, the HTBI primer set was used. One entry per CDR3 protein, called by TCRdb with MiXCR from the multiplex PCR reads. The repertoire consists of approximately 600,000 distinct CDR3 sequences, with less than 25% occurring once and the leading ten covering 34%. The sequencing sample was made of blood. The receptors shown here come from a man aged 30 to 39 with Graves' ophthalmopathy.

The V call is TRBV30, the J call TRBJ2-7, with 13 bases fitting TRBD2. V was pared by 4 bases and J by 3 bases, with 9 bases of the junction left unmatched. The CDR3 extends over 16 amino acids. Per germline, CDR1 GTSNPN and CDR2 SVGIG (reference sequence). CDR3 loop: CAWTPGGLAGIYEQYF. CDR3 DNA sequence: TGTGCCTGGACGCCCGGGGGACTAGCGGGAATCTACGAGCAGTACTTC.

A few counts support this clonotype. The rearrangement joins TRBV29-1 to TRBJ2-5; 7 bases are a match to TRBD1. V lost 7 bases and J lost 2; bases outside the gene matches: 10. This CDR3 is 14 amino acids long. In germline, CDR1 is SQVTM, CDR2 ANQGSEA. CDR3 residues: CSARSGTAQETQYF. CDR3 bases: TGCAGCGCCCGATCCGGGACAGCACAAGAGACCCAGTACTTC.

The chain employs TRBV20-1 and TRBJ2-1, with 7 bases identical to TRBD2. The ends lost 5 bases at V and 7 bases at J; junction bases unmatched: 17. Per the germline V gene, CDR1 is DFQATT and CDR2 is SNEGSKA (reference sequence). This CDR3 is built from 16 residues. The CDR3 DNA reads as TGCAGTGCTCTCAAATCCCGGGACTACCTTAGGAATGAGCAGTTCTTC. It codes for CSALKSRDYLRNEQFF.

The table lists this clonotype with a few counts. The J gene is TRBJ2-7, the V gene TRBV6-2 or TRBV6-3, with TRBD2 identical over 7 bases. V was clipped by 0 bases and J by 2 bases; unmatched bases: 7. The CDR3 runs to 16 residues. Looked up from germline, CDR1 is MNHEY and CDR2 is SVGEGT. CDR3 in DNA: TGTGCCAGCAGTTACTCGAACACTAGCGACCCCTACGAGCAGTACTTC. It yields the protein CASSYSNTSDPYEQYF.

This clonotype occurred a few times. CDR3 bases: TGCGCCAGCAGCCAAGGGTCAAGAAGCGGGAGGTCCAATGAGCAGTTCTTC. Translation: CASSQGSRSGRSNEQFF. The chain couples TRBV4-3 to TRBJ2-1, with 9 bases that match TRBD2. CDR1 is LGHNA and CDR2 is YSLEER in the germline V gene. V trimming: 1 base; J trimming: 6 bases; junction bases outside the gene matches: 10. The CDR3 has 17 residues.

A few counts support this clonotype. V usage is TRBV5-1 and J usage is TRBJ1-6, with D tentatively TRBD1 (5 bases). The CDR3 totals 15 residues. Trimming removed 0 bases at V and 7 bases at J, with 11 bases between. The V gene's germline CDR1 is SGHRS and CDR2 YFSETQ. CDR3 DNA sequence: TGCGCCAGCAGCTTGGTTTGGGACGGCAATTCACCCCTCCACTTT. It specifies CASSLVWDGNSPLHF. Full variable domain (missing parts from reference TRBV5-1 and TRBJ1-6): KAGVTQTPRYLIKTRGQQVTLSCSPISGHRSVSWYQQTPGQGLQFLFEYFSETQRNKGNFPGRFSGRQFSNSRSEMNVSTLELGDSALYLCASSLVWDGNSPLHFGNGTRLTVT.

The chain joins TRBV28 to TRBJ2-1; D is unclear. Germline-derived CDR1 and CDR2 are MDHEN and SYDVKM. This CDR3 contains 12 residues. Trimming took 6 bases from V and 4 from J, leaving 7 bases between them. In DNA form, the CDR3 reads TGTGCCAGCAGGGAAGGATACAATGAGCAGTTCTTC. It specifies CASREGYNEQFF.

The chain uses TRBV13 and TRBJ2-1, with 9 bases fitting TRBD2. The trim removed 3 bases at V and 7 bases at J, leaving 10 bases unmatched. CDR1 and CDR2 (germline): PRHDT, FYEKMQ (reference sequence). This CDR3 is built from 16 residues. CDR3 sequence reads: CASSLGPSGTENEQFF. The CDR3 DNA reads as TGTGCCAGCAGCTTGGGACCTAGCGGGACCGAAAATGAGCAGTTCTTC.

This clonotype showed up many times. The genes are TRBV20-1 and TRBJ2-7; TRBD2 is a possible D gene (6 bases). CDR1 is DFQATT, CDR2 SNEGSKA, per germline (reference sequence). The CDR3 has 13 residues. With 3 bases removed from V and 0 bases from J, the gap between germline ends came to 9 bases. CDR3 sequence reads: CSASGRSSYEQYF. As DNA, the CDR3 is TGCAGTGCTAGCGGGAGAAGCTCCTACGAGCAGTACTTC.